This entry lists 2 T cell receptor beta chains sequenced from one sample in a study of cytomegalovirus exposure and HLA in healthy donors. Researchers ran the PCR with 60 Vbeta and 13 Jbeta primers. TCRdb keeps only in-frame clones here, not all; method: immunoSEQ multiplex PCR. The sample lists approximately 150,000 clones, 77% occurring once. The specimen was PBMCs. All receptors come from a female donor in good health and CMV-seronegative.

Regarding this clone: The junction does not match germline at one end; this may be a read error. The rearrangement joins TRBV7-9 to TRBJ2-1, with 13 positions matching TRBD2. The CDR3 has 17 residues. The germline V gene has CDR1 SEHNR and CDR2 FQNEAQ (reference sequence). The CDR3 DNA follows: TGTTCCAGCAGCTCAGGACTAGCGGGAGTAGGGTACAATGAGCAGTTCTTC. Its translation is CSSSSGLAGVGYNEQFF.

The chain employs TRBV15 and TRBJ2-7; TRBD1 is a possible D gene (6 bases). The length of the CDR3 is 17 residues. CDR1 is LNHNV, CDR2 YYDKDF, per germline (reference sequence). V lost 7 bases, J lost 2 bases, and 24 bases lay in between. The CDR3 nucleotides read TGTGCCACCAAGCTTACAGGGCGCCCAGGTGAACCCTACGAGCAGTACTTC. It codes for CATKLTGRPGEPYEQYF.